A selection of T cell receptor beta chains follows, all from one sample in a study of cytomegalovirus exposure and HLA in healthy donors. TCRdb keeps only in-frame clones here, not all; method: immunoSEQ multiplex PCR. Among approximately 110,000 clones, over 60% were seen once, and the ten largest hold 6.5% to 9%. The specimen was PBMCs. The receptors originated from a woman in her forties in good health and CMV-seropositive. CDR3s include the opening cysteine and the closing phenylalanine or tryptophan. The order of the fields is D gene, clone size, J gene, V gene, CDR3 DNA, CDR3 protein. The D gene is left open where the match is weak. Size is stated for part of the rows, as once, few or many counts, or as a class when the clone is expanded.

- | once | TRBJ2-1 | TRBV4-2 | TGTGCCAGCAGCCTACTCATGACCCGGGACTCCTACAATGAGCAGTTCTTC | CASSLLMTRDSYNEQFF
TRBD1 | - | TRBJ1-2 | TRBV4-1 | TGCGCCAGCAGCCAAGGGGACAGGGCTCTATCCTATGGCTACACCTTC | CASSQGDRALSYGYTF
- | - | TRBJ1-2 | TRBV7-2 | TGTGCCAGCAGCTTAGGGGACTCAGGACGTCGTGGCTACACCTTC | CASSLGDSGRRGYTF
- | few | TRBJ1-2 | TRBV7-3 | TGTGCCAGCAGCCAGGGACGGCGCGGGGATGGCTACACCTTC | CASSQGRRGDGYTF
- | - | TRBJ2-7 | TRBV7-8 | TGTGCCAGCGTTGGAGAGCTCGGTCCCTACGAGCAGTACTTC | CASVGELGPYEQYF
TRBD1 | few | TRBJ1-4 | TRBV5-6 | TGTGCCAGCAGCTTCAGGGGGACTAATGAAAAACTGTTTTTT | CASSFRGTNEKLFF
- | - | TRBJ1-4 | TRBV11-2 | TGTGCCAGCAGCTCGCGCGGAGGGATCCGGAAACTGTTTTTT | CASSSRGGIRKLFF
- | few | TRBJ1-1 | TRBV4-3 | TGCGCCAGCAGCCGGACAAACGAGGCCACTGAAGCTTTCTTT | CASSRTNEATEAFF
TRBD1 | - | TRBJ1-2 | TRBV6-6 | TGTGCCAGCAGTTTGGCAGGGGGCTATGGCTACACCTTC | CASSLAGGYGYTF
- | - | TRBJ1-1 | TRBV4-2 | TGTGCCAGCAGCCAAGATCCCGGGGGGAGGGACACTGAAGCTTTCTTT | CASSQDPGGRDTEAFF
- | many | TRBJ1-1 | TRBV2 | TGTGCCAGCAGGGCGGACACTGAAGCTTTCTTT | CASRADTEAFF
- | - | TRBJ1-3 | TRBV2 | TGTGCCTGCCGACAGAGCTCTGGAAACACCATATATTTT | CACRQSSGNTIYF
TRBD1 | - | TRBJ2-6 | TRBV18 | TGTGCCAGCTCCCCGGGACAGGGGAGCTCTGGGGCCAACGTCCTGACTTTC | CASSPGQGSSGANVLTF
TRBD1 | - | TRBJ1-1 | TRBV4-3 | TGCGCCAGCAGCCAAGATGGGACAGGGATGGTATTCTTT | CASSQDGTGMVFF
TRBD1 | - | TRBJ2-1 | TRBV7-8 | TGTGCCAGCAGCCCCAGGCGGGACAGGGGTGACAATGAGCAGTTCTTC | CASSPRRDRGDNEQFF
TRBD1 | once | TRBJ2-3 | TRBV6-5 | TGTGCCAGCAGCACCGGGGACAGGGTGCTTTTT | CASSTGDRVLF
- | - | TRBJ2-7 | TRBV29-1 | TGCAGCGTTGGGGGGATAGGCCGGGGGTCGTACGAGCAGTACTTC | CSVGGIGRGSYEQYF
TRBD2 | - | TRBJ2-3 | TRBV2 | TGTGCCAGCAGTTTAAGGTCGGGGGTTGGACTAGCGGGGAAAGGGGATACGCAGTATTTT | CASSLRSGVGLAGKGDTQYF
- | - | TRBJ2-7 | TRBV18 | TGTGCCAGCTCACCGGTACTTGACGAGCAGTACTTC | CASSPVLDEQYF
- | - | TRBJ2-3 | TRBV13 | TGTGCCAGCAGCTTAGACTATACGCAGTATTTT | CASSLDYTQYF
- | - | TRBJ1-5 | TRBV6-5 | TGTGCCAGCAACCAAGCATATAGCAATCAGCCCCAGCATTTT | CASNQAYSNQPQHF
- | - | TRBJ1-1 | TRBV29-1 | TGCAGCGACCACGACAGGAGGATGACTGAAGCTTTCTTT | CSDHDRRMTEAFF
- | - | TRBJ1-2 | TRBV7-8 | TGTGCCAGCAGCCAATTAAGGGGGACCAACTATGGCTACACCTTC | CASSQLRGTNYGYTF
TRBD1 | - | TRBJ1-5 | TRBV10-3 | TGTGCCATCGGAGAACAGGGGGTAGGAAATCAGCCCCAGCATTTT | CAIGEQGVGNQPQHF
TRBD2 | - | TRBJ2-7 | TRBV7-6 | TGTGCCAGCAGCTTAGAAGGCGGGGGGCCGGTAGGGGAAGAGCAGTACTTC | CASSLEGGGPVGEEQYF
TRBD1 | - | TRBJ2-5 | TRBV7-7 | TGTGCCAGCAGCCGAGACAGGGCTGAGACCCAGTACTTC | CASSRDRAETQYF
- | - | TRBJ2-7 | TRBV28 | TGTGCCAGCAGTTTATCAGGGGAGAGCGAGCAGTACTTC | CASSLSGESEQYF
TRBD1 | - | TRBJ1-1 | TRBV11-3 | TGTGCCAGCAGCTCTGACAGGGCGTCCACTGAAGCTTTCTTT | CASSSDRASTEAFF
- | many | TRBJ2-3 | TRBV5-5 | TGTGCCAGCAGCTTGGCAGGCAACACAGATACGCAGTATTTT | CASSLAGNTDTQYF
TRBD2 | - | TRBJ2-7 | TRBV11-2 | TGTGCCAGCAGCTTAGATCTCGAGGTAGCGGGGGTTTACGAGCAGTACTTC | CASSLDLEVAGVYEQYF
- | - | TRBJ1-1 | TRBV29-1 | TGCAGCGTTGAAGCAGGTGCGAACACTGAAGCTTTCTTT | CSVEAGANTEAFF
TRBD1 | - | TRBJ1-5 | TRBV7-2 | TGTGCCAGCAGCTTCGACAGGGGGCCCCATGACAATCAGCCCCAGCATTTT | CASSFDRGPHDNQPQHF
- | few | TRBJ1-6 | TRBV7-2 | TGTGCCAGCAGCTCGGGACTGAGCTCCTATAATTCACCCCTCCACTTT | CASSSGLSSYNSPLHF
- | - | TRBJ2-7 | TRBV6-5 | TGTGCCAGCAGTTATCCAGGGAAGGCCTACGAGCAGTACTTC | CASSYPGKAYEQYF
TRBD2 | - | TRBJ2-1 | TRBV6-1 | TGTGCCAGCAGTGGGCGGGGGGGCTCGAATGAGCAGTTCTTC | CASSGRGGSNEQFF
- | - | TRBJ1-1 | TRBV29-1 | TGCAGCGTTGAACTTGGGGGGGGTATGAATGCTTTCTTT | CSVELGGGMNAFF
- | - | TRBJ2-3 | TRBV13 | TGTGCCAGCAGCCCAACAACGGGTAAAACAGATACGCAGTATTTT | CASSPTTGKTDTQYF
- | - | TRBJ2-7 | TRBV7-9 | TGTGCCAGCAGCTTTACCGCGGAATACGAGCAGTACTTC | CASSFTAEYEQYF
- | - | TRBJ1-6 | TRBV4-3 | TGCGCCAGCAGCCATCGGGGAGTTAATTCACCCCTCCACTTT | CASSHRGVNSPLHF
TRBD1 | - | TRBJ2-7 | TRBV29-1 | TGCAGCGCTTCCACGGGACAGGGTCAGGCCTACGAGCAGTACTTC | CSASTGQGQAYEQYF
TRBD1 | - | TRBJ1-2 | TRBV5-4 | TGTGCCAGCAGCCCCTGGGACAGCTATGGCTACACCTTC | CASSPWDSYGYTF